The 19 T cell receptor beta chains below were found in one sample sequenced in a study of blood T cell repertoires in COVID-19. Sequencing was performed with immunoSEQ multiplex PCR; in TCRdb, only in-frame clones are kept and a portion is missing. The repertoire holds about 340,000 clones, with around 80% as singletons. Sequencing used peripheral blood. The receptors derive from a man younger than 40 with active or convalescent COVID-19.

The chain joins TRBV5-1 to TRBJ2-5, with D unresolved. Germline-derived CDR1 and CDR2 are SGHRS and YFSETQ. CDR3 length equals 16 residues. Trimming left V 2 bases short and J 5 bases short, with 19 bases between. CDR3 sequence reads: CASSFPETEDRETQYF. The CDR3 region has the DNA TGCGCCAGCAGCTTTCCGGAGACCGAGGATCGCGAGACCCAGTACTTC.

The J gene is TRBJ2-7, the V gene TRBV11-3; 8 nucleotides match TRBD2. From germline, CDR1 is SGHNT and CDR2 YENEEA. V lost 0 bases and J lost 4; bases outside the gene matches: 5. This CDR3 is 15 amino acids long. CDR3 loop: CASSLETGLGYEQYF. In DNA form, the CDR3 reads TGTGCCAGCAGCTTAGAAACGGGACTAGGATACGAGCAGTACTTC.

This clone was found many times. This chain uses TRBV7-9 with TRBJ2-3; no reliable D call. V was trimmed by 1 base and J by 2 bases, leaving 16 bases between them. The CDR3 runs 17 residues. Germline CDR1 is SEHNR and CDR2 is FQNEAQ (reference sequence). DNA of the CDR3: TGTGCCAGCAGCTTAGGAGGTTTCGGCTCAAACACAGATACGCAGTATTTT. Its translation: CASSLGGFGSNTDTQYF. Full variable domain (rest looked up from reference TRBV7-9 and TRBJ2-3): DTGVSQNPRHKITKRGQNVTFRCDPISEHNRLYWYRQTLGQGPEFLTYFQNEAQLEKSRLLSDRFSAERPKGSFSTLEIQRTEQGDSAMYLCASSLGGFGSNTDTQYFGPGTRLTVL.

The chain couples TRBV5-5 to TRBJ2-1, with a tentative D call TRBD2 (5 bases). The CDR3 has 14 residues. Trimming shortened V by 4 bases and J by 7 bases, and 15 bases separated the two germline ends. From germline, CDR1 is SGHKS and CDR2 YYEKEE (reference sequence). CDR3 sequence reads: CASSDYRGANEQFF. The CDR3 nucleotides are TGTGCCAGCAGCGACTACCGAGGTGCTAATGAGCAGTTCTTC.

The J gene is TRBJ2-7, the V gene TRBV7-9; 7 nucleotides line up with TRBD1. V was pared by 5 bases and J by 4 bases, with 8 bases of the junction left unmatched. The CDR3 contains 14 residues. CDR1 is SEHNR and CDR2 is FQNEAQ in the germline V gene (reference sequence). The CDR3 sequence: CASSRGQQLYEQYF. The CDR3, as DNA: TGTGCCAGCAGCAGGGGACAGCAACTTTACGAGCAGTACTTC.

CDR3 loop: CASSRIQGALNTEAFF. CDR3 coding DNA: TGTGCCAGCAGCCGAATTCAGGGGGCCCTGAACACTGAAGCTTTCTTT. J is TRBJ1-1 and V is TRBV16; 8 nucleotides match TRBD1. Trimming cost V 4 bases and J 0 bases; bases outside gene matches: 7. Germline CDR1 reads KGHSY; CDR2 reads FQNENV. The CDR3 runs 16 residues. Using reference TRBV16 and TRBJ1-1 for the parts outside the CDR3, the full variable domain is GEEVAQTPKHLVRGEGQKAKLYCAPIKGHSYVFWYQQVLKNEFKFLISFQNENVFDETGMPKERFSAKCLPNSPCSLEIQATKLEDSAVYFCASSRIQGALNTEAFFGQGTRLTVV.

CDR3 coding DNA: TGTGCCAGCAGTCAGGTCCACGAGCAGTACTTC. This translates into CASSQVHEQYF. The rearrangement uses TRBV11-3 and TRBJ2-7, with D uncertain. V gave up 6 bases and J gave up 5 bases, with 8 bases separating them. The CDR3 has 11 amino acids. Germline V gene data show CDR1 as SGHNT and CDR2 as YENEEA.

The CDR3 DNA follows: TGTGCCAGCTCACCCGCTCCAGGGGAGGGCGGAAACACCATATATTTT. Translation: CASSPAPGEGGNTIYF. The rearrangement uses TRBV18 and TRBJ1-3, with D possibly TRBD1 on 6 matching bases. Germline V gene data show CDR1 as KGHSH and CDR2 as LQKENI. The CDR3 consists of 16 residues. Trimming removed 3 bases from V and 4 bases from J, with 16 bases in between.

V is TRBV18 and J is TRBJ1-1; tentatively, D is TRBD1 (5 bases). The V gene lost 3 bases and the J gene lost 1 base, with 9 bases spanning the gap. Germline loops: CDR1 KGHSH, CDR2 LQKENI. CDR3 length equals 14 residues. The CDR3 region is CASSPARANTEAFF. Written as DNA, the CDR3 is TGTGCCAGCTCACCGGCCAGGGCGAACACTGAAGCTTTCTTT. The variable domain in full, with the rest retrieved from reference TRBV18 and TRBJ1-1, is NAGVMQNPRHLVRRRGQEARLRCSPMKGHSHVYWYRQLPEEGLKFMVYLQKENIIDESGMPKERFSAEFPKEGPSILRIQQVVRGDSAAYFCASSPARANTEAFFGQGTRLTVV.

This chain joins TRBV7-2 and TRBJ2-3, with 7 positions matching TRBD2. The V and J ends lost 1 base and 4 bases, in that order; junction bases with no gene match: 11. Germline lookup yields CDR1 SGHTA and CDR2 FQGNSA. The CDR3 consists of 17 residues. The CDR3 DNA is TGTGCCAGCAGCTTAGAATTCGAGAGTAGCGGGTCAGATACGCAGTATTTT. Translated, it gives CASSLEFESSGSDTQYF.

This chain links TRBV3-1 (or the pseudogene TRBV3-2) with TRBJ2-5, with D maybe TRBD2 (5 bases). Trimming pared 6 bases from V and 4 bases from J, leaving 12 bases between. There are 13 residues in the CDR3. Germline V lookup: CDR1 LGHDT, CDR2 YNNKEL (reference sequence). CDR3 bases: TGTGCCAGCAGTCGAACTAGGGTAGAGACCCAGTACTTC. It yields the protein CASSRTRVETQYF.

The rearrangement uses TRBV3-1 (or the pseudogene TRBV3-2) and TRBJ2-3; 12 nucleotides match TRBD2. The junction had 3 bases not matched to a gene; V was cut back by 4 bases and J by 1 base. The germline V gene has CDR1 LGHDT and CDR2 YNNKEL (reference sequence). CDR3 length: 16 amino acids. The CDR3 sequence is CASSLLAGGGTDTQYF. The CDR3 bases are TGTGCCAGCAGCCTTCTAGCGGGGGGGGGCACAGATACGCAGTATTTT.

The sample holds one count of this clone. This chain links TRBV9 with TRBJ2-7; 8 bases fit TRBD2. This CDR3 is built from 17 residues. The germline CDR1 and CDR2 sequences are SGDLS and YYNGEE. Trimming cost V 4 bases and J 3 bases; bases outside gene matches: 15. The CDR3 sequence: CASSRGALAGRDYEQYF. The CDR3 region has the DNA TGTGCCAGCAGCAGGGGGGCCCTAGCGGGTAGAGACTACGAGCAGTACTTC.

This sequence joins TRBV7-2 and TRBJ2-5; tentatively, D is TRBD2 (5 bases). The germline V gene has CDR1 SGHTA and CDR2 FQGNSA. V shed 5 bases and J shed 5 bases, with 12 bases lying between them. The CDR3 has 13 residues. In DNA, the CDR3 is TGTGCCAGCAGCGTAACGGCTAGCGAGACCCAGTACTTC. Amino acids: CASSVTASETQYF.

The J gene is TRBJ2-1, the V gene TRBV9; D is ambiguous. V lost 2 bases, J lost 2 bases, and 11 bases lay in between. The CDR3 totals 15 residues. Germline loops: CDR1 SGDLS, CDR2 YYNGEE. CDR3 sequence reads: CASSVGSLAYNEQFF. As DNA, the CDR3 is TGTGCCAGCAGCGTGGGCAGCCTTGCCTACAATGAGCAGTTCTTC.

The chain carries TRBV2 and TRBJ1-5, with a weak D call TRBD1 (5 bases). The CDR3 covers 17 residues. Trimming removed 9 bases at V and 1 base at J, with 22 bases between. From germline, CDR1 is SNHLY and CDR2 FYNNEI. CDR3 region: CASDGQEEGRSNQPQHF. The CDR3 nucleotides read TGTGCCAGTGACGGACAAGAGGAGGGCAGGAGCAATCAGCCCCAGCATTTT.

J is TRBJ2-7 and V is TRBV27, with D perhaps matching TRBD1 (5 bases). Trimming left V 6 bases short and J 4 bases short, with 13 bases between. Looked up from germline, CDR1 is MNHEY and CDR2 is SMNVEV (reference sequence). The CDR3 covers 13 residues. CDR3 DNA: TGTGCCAGCAGCTCTCAGGACATTTACGAGCAGTACTTC. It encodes CASSSQDIYEQYF.

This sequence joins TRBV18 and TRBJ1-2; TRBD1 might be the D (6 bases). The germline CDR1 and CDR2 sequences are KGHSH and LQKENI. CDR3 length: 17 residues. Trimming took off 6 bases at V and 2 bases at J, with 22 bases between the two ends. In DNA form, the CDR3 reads TGTGCCAGCTCCCCGGTGGCAGGGGCTTCACTAAACTATGGCTACACCTTC. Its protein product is CASSPVAGASLNYGYTF. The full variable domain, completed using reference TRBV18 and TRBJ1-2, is NAGVMQNPRHLVRRRGQEARLRCSPMKGHSHVYWYRQLPEEGLKFMVYLQKENIIDESGMPKERFSAEFPKEGPSILRIQQVVRGDSAAYFCASSPVAGASLNYGYTFGSGTRLTVV.

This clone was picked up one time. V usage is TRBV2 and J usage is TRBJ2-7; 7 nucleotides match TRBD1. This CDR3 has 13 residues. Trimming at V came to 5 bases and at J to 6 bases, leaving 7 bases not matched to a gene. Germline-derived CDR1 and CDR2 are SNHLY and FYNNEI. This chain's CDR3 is CASSYDRVVEQYF. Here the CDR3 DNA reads TGTGCCAGCAGTTACGACAGGGTAGTCGAGCAGTACTTC.